Listed below are T cell receptor beta chains from one sample, sequenced in a study of blood T cell repertoires in COVID-19. Generated by immunoSEQ multiplex PCR, the TCRdb table keeps only in-frame clones and is missing some. Among some 200,000 clones listed, approximately 85% were seen once. The sequencing sample was made of peripheral blood. These receptors all come from a woman aged 70 to 79 with COVID-19, enrolled during active disease. Each CDR3 is given with its conserved first and last residue. The D gene is left open where the match is weak. Where a row states a size, it is once, few, many or the class of an expanded clone; other rows omit it.

CASSPMVGADYGYTF,TGTGCCAGCAGCCCCATGGTGGGGGCTGACTATGGCTACACCTTC,TRBV3-1/TRBV3-2,TRBJ1-2,NA,15,NA
CSGSVAGNNEQFF,TGCAGCGGAAGTGTAGCGGGAAACAATGAGCAGTTCTTC,TRBV29-1,TRBJ2-1,TRBD2,13,NA
CASSQDEPLAGSPQMGKTQYF,TGTGCCAGCAGCCAAGATGAACCCCTAGCGGGAAGCCCCCAGATGGGTAAGACCCAGTACTTC,TRBV3-1/TRBV3-2,TRBJ2-5,TRBD2,21,NA
CASSSADSTNYGYTF,TGCGCCAGCAGCTCCGCGGACTCAACTAACTATGGCTACACCTTC,TRBV5-1,TRBJ1-2,NA,15,NA
CSVDLGVVNEQFF,TGCAGCGTGGATTTGGGAGTGGTAAATGAGCAGTTCTTC,TRBV29-1,TRBJ2-1,NA,13,NA
CASSLQGSGYTF,TGTGCCAGTAGTCTACAGGGGTCGGGCTACACCTTC,TRBV19,TRBJ1-2,TRBD1,12,NA
CASSPRGSGGEETQYF,TGTGCCAGCAGCCCACGGGGTAGCGGGGGGGAAGAGACCCAGTACTTC,TRBV7-3,TRBJ2-5,TRBD2,16,NA
CASKKDSPITYEQYF,TGCGCCAGCAAGAAAGACAGCCCTATCACCTACGAGCAGTACTTC,TRBV5-1,TRBJ2-7,NA,15,NA
CASSMGRVGYGYTF,TGTGCCAGTAGTATGGGGAGGGTAGGCTATGGCTACACCTTC,TRBV19,TRBJ1-2,NA,14,NA
CASSKEGFTEAFF,TGTGCCAGCAGCAAGGAGGGTTTCACTGAAGCTTTCTTT,TRBV11-3,TRBJ1-1,NA,13,NA
CAVEGAGNYGYTF,TGTGCCGTAGAGGGGGCCGGTAACTATGGCTACACCTTC,TRBV19,TRBJ1-2,TRBD1,13,NA
CASSLDPEGSTIYF,TGTGCCAGCAGCTTAGATCCAGAGGGCTCCACCATATATTTT,TRBV11-3,TRBJ1-3,NA,14,NA
CTYRRDNEQFF,TGCACCTACCGCAGGGACAATGAGCAGTTCTTC,TRBV29-1,TRBJ2-1,NA,11,NA
CASSLQETQYF,TGTGCCAGCAGCCTTCAAGAGACCCAGTACTTC,TRBV5-6,TRBJ2-5,NA,11,NA
CASSYPGGDTQYF,TGTGCCAGCAGTTATCCTGGGGGGGATACGCAGTATTTT,TRBV6-5,TRBJ2-3,NA,13,NA
CASSASYRGQETQYF,TGTGCCAGCAGCGCAAGTTACAGGGGTCAAGAGACCCAGTACTTC,TRBV4-2,TRBJ2-5,TRBD1,15,once
CASSIGQYSGNTIYF,TGTGCCAGTAGTATCGGACAGTACTCTGGAAACACCATATATTTT,TRBV19,TRBJ1-3,NA,15,NA
CASSRVSSGFTDTQYF,TGTGCCAGCAGCCGGGTTTCTAGCGGGTTCACAGATACGCAGTATTTT,TRBV7-9,TRBJ2-3,TRBD2,16,once
CASSPAGTEGGYTF,TGCGCCAGCAGCCCAGCCGGGACAGAAGGTGGCTACACCTTC,TRBV5-1,TRBJ1-2,TRBD1,14,NA
CASSQRRHYYPDTQYF,TGTGCCAGCAGCCAAAGAAGGCACTACTACCCAGATACGCAGTATTTT,TRBV3-1/TRBV3-2,TRBJ2-3,NA,16,NA
CASGRDRGFNSPLHF,TGTGCCAGCGGCCGGGACAGGGGGTTTAATTCACCCCTCCACTTT,TRBV5-4,TRBJ1-6,TRBD1,15,NA
CASSITGTGGSDTQYF,TGTGCCAGCAGTATTACCGGGACAGGGGGTTCAGATACGCAGTATTTT,TRBV27,TRBJ2-3,TRBD1,16,NA
CSVTSGGSYNEQFF,TGCAGCGTAACGAGCGGCGGCTCCTACAATGAGCAGTTCTTC,TRBV29-1,TRBJ2-1,NA,14,NA
CASSLEPNSPLHF,TGTGCCAGCAGCTTGGAGCCTAATTCACCCCTCCACTTT,TRBV11-3,TRBJ1-6,NA,13,NA
CASSFGAGNTEAFF,TGTGCCAGCAGCTTTGGGGCCGGGAACACTGAAGCTTTCTTT,TRBV7-9,TRBJ1-1,NA,14,NA
CASGTTRGYTF,TGTGCCAGTGGCACGACACGCGGCTACACCTTC,TRBV19,TRBJ1-2,NA,11,NA
CASSRTGASYNSPLHF,TGTGCCAGTAGTAGGACAGGGGCGTCCTATAATTCACCCCTCCACTTT,TRBV19,TRBJ1-6,TRBD1,16,NA
CASSMVRGDEQYF,TGTGCCAGTAGTATGGTCAGGGGGGACGAGCAGTACTTC,TRBV19,TRBJ2-7,NA,13,NA
CASSQPTGTDNYGYTF,TGTGCCAGCAGCCAACCTACCGGGACAGACAACTATGGCTACACCTTC,TRBV3-1/TRBV3-2,TRBJ1-2,TRBD1,16,NA
CASSPSGRETGELFF,TGTGCCAGCAGCCCCAGCGGGAGGGAAACCGGGGAGCTGTTTTTT,TRBV11-3,TRBJ2-2,TRBD2,15,NA
CSVEVPSGGTDTQYF,TGCAGCGTTGAGGTTCCTAGCGGGGGCACAGATACGCAGTATTTT,TRBV29-1,TRBJ2-3,TRBD2,15,NA
CAITEGGARSTEAFF,TGTGCCATCACCGAGGGGGGGGCACGAAGCACTGAAGCTTTCTTT,TRBV10-3,TRBJ1-1,NA,15,NA
CASSLVSGSVYGYTF,TGTGCCAGCAGCTTAGTATCAGGCTCTGTCTATGGCTACACCTTC,TRBV7-2,TRBJ1-2,NA,15,NA
CASTPGWRNTEAFF,TGTGCCAGCACCCCAGGGTGGAGGAACACTGAAGCTTTCTTT,TRBV21-1,TRBJ1-1,NA,14,NA
CASSSRDSYNEQFF,TGTGCCAGCAGCTCCCGGGACAGCTACAATGAGCAGTTCTTC,TRBV9,TRBJ2-1,TRBD1,14,NA
CASSYAGRGLTDTQYF,TGTGCCAGCAGCTATGCGGGCAGGGGGCTGACAGATACGCAGTATTTT,TRBV7-2,TRBJ2-3,TRBD1,16,once
CASSLENGHFYGYTF,TGTGCCAGCAGTTTGGAAAATGGACACTTCTATGGCTACACCTTC,TRBV27,TRBJ1-2,NA,15,NA
CATSIQADYPNYGYTF,TGTGCCACTTCAATTCAAGCAGACTACCCTAACTATGGCTACACCTTC,TRBV5-8,TRBJ1-2,NA,16,NA
CASSQGLAGPRAYEQYF,TGTGCCAGCAGCCAAGGGCTAGCGGGACCTAGAGCCTACGAGCAGTACTTC,TRBV3-1/TRBV3-2,TRBJ2-7,TRBD2,17,once
CASSQEIMRDVNYGYTF,TGTGCCAGCAGCCAAGAAATTATGAGGGATGTAAACTATGGCTACACCTTC,TRBV3-1/TRBV3-2,TRBJ1-2,NA,17,NA
CASSGLAGAYNEQFF,TGTGCCAGCAGTGGGCTAGCGGGAGCCTACAATGAGCAGTTCTTC,TRBV6-4,TRBJ2-1,TRBD2,15,NA